These 18 T cell receptor beta chains share one sample of origin, sequenced in a study of CD8 T cells in ankylosing spondylitis. MiXCR, applied by TCRdb to the 5' RACE reads, yields one record per CDR3 protein. The sample has around 250,000 distinct CDR3 sequences, 32% seen once. Sample: blood, either unsorted or a sorted T cell fraction (not recorded which). The receptors come from a male donor with ankylosing spondylitis or in good health (not recorded which).

The sample holds a few counts of this clonotype. The chain carries TRBV20-1 and TRBJ2-7; 7 nucleotides agree with TRBD2. Per the germline V gene, CDR1 is DFQATT and CDR2 is SNEGSKA (reference sequence). There are 12 residues in the CDR3. Trimming removed 5 bases from V and 2 bases from J; junction bases left unmatched: 3. The CDR3 DNA is TGCAGTGCTGTAACTAGCGCCTACGAGCAGTACTTC. The encoded protein is CSAVTSAYEQYF.

The rearrangement uses TRBV20-1 and TRBJ2-7, with D possibly being TRBD1 (6 bases). The V gene lost 3 bases and the J gene lost 2 bases, with 20 bases spanning the gap. CDR3 length equals 16 residues. The germline V gene encodes CDR1 DFQATT and CDR2 SNEGSKA (reference sequence). CDR3 nucleotides: TGCAGTGCTAGGAGGGTACAGGGCCCCCGTACCTACGAGCAGTACTTC. Protein: CSARRVQGPRTYEQYF.

This chain uses TRBV5-1 with TRBJ1-1, with D possibly matching TRBD1 (5 bases). This CDR3 has 15 residues. Germline V lookup: CDR1 SGHRS, CDR2 YFSETQ. V lost 0 bases to trimming and J lost 3 bases, with 12 bases between them. This chain's CDR3 is CASSLEDTRYTEAFF. CDR3 sequence (DNA): TGCGCCAGCAGCTTGGAGGACACCCGATACACTGAAGCTTTCTTT.

Turning to this clonotype: The germline gene is not matched at one end of the junction; a read error may be the cause. The chain uses TRBV7-7 and TRBJ2-1; D might be TRBD1 (6 bases). CDR3 length equals 15 residues. Looked up from germline, CDR1 is SSHAT and CDR2 is FNYEAQ (reference sequence). The CDR3 nucleotides are TGTGCTAGCATCGTCCAGGGGTGGTCCTACAATGAGCAGTTCTTC. As protein: CASIVQGWSYNEQFF.

The table lists this clonotype with many counts. The CDR3: CATHIGQGVQFF. CDR3 nucleotides: TGTGCCACCCACATAGGACAGGGGGTGCAGTTCTTC. V is TRBV10-3 and J is TRBJ2-1, with 10 bases that match TRBD1. This CDR3 comprises 12 residues. V shed 10 bases, J shed 12 bases, and the junction held 9 bases outside the gene matches. CDR1 ENHRY and CDR2 SYGVKD come from the germline V gene.

This clonotype was counted between two and nine times. The chain recombines TRBV30 with TRBJ2-2; a possible D gene is TRBD2 (5 bases). With 5 bases removed from V and 6 bases from J, the gap between germline ends came to 16 bases. This CDR3 has 14 amino acids. The germline V gene encodes CDR1 GTSNPN and CDR2 SVGIG (reference sequence). Written as DNA, the CDR3 is TGTGCCTGGGGGGAGAACAAGGAATCCGGGGAGCTGTTTTTT. The encoded protein is CAWGENKESGELFF.

This chain links TRBV12-3 or TRBV12-4 with TRBJ2-2, with 7 bases matching TRBD1. V dropped 6 bases and J dropped 1; count of bases not matched to a gene: 5. The length of the CDR3 is 15 residues. The CDR3 region has the DNA TGTGCCAGCAGGGACCGGGACAGGAACACCGGGGAGCTGTTTTTT. Its translation is CASRDRDRNTGELFF.

This clonotype was seen many times. This rearrangement joins TRBV20-1 to TRBJ2-1; no clear D. Germline assignment: CDR1 DFQATT and CDR2 SNEGSKA (reference sequence). There are 12 residues in the CDR3. V was cut by 2 bases and J by 3 bases, with 5 bases left in between. The CDR3 is CSARQVYNEQFF. In nucleotides, the CDR3 is TGCAGTGCTAGACAGGTCTACAATGAGCAGTTCTTC.

The CDR3 spells CASSHGTGFEAFF. The CDR3 DNA reads as TGCGCCAGCAGCCACGGGACAGGATTTGAAGCTTTCTTT. V gene TRBV4-1 combines with J gene TRBJ1-1; the match to TRBD1 covers 8 bases. The length of the CDR3 is 13 residues. V lost 3 bases, J lost 7 bases, and 4 bases stayed unmatched. Per germline, CDR1 MGHRA and CDR2 YSYEKL.

V and J are TRBV7-9 and TRBJ2-3; no clear D. CDR1 is SEHNR, CDR2 FQNEAQ, per germline (reference sequence). Deletions cut 6 bases from V and 3 bases from J, with 10 bases between. The CDR3 runs to 13 residues. CDR3 loop: CASSDALTDTQYF. The CDR3 DNA is TGTGCCAGCAGTGATGCTTTAACAGATACGCAGTATTTT.

The CDR3: CASRGQGYEQFF. DNA of the CDR3: TGTGCCAGTAGGGGACAGGGCTATGAGCAGTTCTTC. This chain joins TRBV19 and TRBJ2-1; 9 nucleotides line up with TRBD1. The CDR3 spans 12 residues. V was clipped by 6 bases and J by 8 bases; unmatched bases: 2. The germline V gene encodes CDR1 LNHDA and CDR2 SQIVND (reference sequence).

The genes are TRBV20-1 and TRBJ1-4, with D perhaps matching TRBD1 (5 bases). Trimming stripped 2 bases from V and 4 bases from J, with 14 bases between. Germline CDR1 reads DFQATT; CDR2 reads SNEGSKA (reference sequence). This CDR3 has 15 amino acids. DNA for the CDR3: TGCAGTGCTAGACGGTTGGGGACCCTTAATGAAAAACTGTTTTTT. It codes for CSARRLGTLNEKLFF.

V and J are TRBV20-1 and TRBJ2-7; 8 bases match TRBD2. V gave up 1 base and J gave up 4 bases; unmatched junction bases: 6. This CDR3 comprises 14 residues. The germline V gene encodes CDR1 DFQATT and CDR2 SNEGSKA (reference sequence). The DNA of the CDR3 is TGCAGTGCTAGAGTCGGGGGGGCCCTGTACGAGCAGTACTTC. Encoded protein: CSARVGGALYEQYF.

A few counts support this clonotype. The chain couples TRBV20-1 to TRBJ2-1; TRBD1 aligns across 9 bases. Looked up from germline, CDR1 is DFQATT and CDR2 is SNEGSKA (reference sequence). Germline trimming cut 4 bases from V and 8 bases from J; bases unmatched to any gene: 12. The CDR3 spans 15 residues. This CDR3 reads CSATTGGAPVDEQFF. The CDR3 nucleotides are TGCAGTGCTACCACAGGGGGCGCCCCGGTGGATGAGCAGTTCTTC.

This clonotype was picked up a small number of times. V usage is TRBV27 and J usage is TRBJ2-3; TRBD2 might be the D (6 bases). Between the trimmed V and J ends, which lost 2 bases and 7 bases, there was a span of 19 bases. The CDR3 length is 16 residues. Germline V CDR1 and CDR2: MNHEY, SMNVEV (reference sequence). CDR3 DNA: TGTGCCAGCAGTTTAGTTGGGGCGGCCCGGGGGAATACGCAGTATTTT. Translation gives CASSLVGAARGNTQYF.

The genes are TRBV7-9 and TRBJ2-3; D perhaps matches TRBD2 (6 bases). V was pared by 3 bases and J by 5 bases, with 9 bases between. The CDR3 spans 13 residues. Per the germline V gene, CDR1 is SEHNR and CDR2 is FQNEAQ (reference sequence). The CDR3 bases are TGTGCCAGCAGCTTTCAGGGAGGAGATACGCAGTATTTT. Translating it yields CASSFQGGDTQYF.

This clonotype was seen many times. The chain recombines TRBV20-1 with TRBJ1-6; no clear D. Germline-derived CDR1 and CDR2 are DFQATT and SNEGSKA (reference sequence). Trimming stripped 3 bases from V and 5 bases from J, with 11 bases between. The CDR3 totals 14 residues. CDR3 protein: CSARALANNSPLHF. CDR3 nucleotides: TGCAGTGCTAGGGCTCTCGCTAATAATTCACCCCTCCACTTT.

The chain recombines TRBV7-2 with TRBJ2-3; TRBD1 is a possible D gene (5 bases). CDR3 length: 15 residues. The germline gives CDR1 SGHTA, CDR2 FQGNSA. V dropped 1 base and J dropped 3 bases, with 11 bases sitting between them. The CDR3 bases are TGTGCCAGCAGCTTAGAGGGGAAGGGGACAGATACGCAGTATTTT. Translating it yields CASSLEGKGTDTQYF.